This entry describes one T cell receptor beta chain. Antigen: not known. This entry comes from a study of CXCR3-negative and CXCR3-positive naive CD8 T cells. Study-wide results and limits: The majority of assays used fresh PBMCs, and CXCR3 expression partially decreased after cryopreservation. Hydrophobicity of TRB CDR3s was greater in CXCR3-positive naive cells than in CXCR3-negative naive cells.

The length of the CDR3 is 15 residues. The germline CDR1 and CDR2 sequences are MDHEN and SYDVKM. Via 5' RACE with UMI labels, TRB cDNA libraries were prepared. Following a re-call of the 5' RACE reads, TCRdb has one entry per CDR3 protein and lacks DNA. This sample lists 100,000 to 150,000 distinct CDR3 sequences; its ten largest clones have roughly 0.39%. The chain is built from TRBV28 and TRBJ2-3. This TCR was recovered from a human donor in good health. Some clones in this sample may be carry-over from other donors' samples. Source material: naive CXCR3+ CD8+ T cells from blood. Subset noted: CD45RO-CCR7+CD27+CD95- naive CD8+ T cells expressing CXCR3 (TNR3+). The CDR3 protein is CASSSRGPSADTQYF.